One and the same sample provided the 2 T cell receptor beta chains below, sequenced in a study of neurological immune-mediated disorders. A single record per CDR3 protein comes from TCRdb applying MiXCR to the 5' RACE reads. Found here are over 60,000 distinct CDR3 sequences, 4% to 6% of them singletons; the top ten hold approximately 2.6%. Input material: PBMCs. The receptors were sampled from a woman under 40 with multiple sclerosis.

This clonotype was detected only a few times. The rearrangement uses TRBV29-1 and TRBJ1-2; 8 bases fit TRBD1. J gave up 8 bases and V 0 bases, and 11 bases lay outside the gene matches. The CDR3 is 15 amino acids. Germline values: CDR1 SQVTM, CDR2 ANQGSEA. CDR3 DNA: TGCAGCGTTGAAGATCGGCAGGGGGCGAATGGCGGCTACACCTTC. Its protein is CSVEDRQGANGGYTF.

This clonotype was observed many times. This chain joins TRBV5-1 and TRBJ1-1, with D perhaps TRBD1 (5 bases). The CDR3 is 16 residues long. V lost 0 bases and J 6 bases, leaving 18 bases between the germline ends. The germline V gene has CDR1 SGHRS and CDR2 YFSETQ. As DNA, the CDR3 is TGCGCCAGCAGCTTGGCCACTAGTGGGGGGGTAGCTGAAGCTTTCTTT. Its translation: CASSLATSGGVAEAFF.